This T cell receptor (beta chain) was observed in a study of blood T cell repertoires in COVID-19 (TCRdb year 2020). For the study in its entirety: Samples from collaborators originated in the United States, Italy and Spain and spanned both the acute and convalescent phases of COVID-19. The prospective study material was composed of cDNA or gDNA derived from T cells, B-cell-depleted T cells, or PBMCs. Subjects who had been exposed to COVID-19, were actively infected with it, or had recovered from it provided the deeply sampled blood TCRbeta repertoires that made up the dataset. The repertoires were released in a freely available public database intended as a resource for research on the immune response to SARS-CoV-2. Samples came from the ongoing ImmuneRACE study (first 160 participants) plus 1,254 subjects from 6 global collaborators. Sample metadata almost always included a de-identified subject ID, COVID-19 status, age in years and sex. Where available, HLA class I and class II types were taken from metadata supplied by the sample provider and were not determined by assay-based typing. What the research found in general, with its limitations: The quantity of clinical and demographic metadata differed by source and by participant and was supplied without curation.

The immunoSEQ Assay, a bias-controlled multiplex PCR, was used to amplify TCRbeta CDR3 regions from genomic DNA. Per the source publication's procedure: Within the assay, amplification of reference gene primers was used to estimate how many nucleated cells each sample contained. To quantify the absolute abundance of each unique TCRbeta CDR3 rearrangement, sequence reads were collapsed and filtered. Productive Simpson clonality was computed per sample as the square root of Simpson's diversity index over productive rearrangements. TCRdb retrieved this table from immuneACCESS and kept in-frame rearrangements only. Not all clones are present; in checked studies, unresolved V genes account for under half, and no reason is known for the remainder. The V and J calls and the clone size are those of that table, but D and trimming were determined from the DNA. The sample profile shows some 37,000 clones; approximately 84% of them were found once. About 29% of the sample is taken by the ten largest.

V gives up 3 bases and J gives up 2 bases, and the segment between their germline ends measures 12 bases. The CDR3 runs 15 amino acids, cysteine and phenylalanine included. Of the read, only the CDR3 DNA is kept; its 45 bases are in frame from base 1. CDR1 and CDR2 are read off the germline V gene (reference sequence) as LNHDA and SQIVND. The collaborating institutions used their own protocols to collect whole blood in K2EDTA tubes. For TCRbeta analysis, collaborators shipped samples in one of three forms: frozen whole blood, isolated PBMCs, or DNA extracted from either of those sample types. On this clone: Its cognate antigen has yet to be identified. There are no base qualities to consult, and no much larger clone falls within one base.

The receptor comes from a man older than 75 with active or convalescent COVID-19. The material sequenced was peripheral blood. The chain couples TRBV19 to TRBJ2-3, and the D gene may be TRBD2, 5 bases matching. The CDR3 here reads CASSIPAALTDTQYF. The base sequence is TGTGCCAGTAGTATCCCAGCGGCCCTCACAGATACGCAGTATTTT.